The 14 T cell receptor beta chains presented below share a single source sample, sequenced in a study of blood T cell repertoires in COVID-19. The repertoire was sequenced with immunoSEQ multiplex PCR; TCRdb's copy has only in-frame clones and lacks some. This table holds around 150,000 clones, roughly nine tenths found once. Sequencing was carried out using peripheral blood. These receptors originate from a man in his sixties with acute or convalescent COVID-19.

This chain links TRBV27 with TRBJ1-3; 10 bases are shared with TRBD1. CDR1 is MNHEY, CDR2 SMNVEV, per germline (reference sequence). The CDR3 is 13 amino acids. V was pared by 5 bases and J by 8 bases, with 3 bases of the junction left unmatched. The CDR3 DNA reads as TGTGCCAGCAGTAGAGGACAGGGGGACACCATATATTTT. This gives the protein CASSRGQGDTIYF.

The chain carries TRBV6-5 and TRBJ1-1, with D hard to call. The ends were cut back, 7 bases at V and 7 bases at J, with 16 bases in the middle. Looked up from germline, CDR1 is MNHEY and CDR2 is SVGAGI. The CDR3 covers 13 residues. DNA of the CDR3: TGTGCCAGCACCAACGCCCGAGGGAATGAAGCTTTCTTT. Its protein is CASTNARGNEAFF.

The J gene is TRBJ1-6, the V gene TRBV27; maybe TRBD1 (5 bases). The CDR3 consists of 17 residues. Germline V gene lookup returns CDR1 MNHEY and CDR2 SMNVEV (reference sequence). V was trimmed by 2 bases and J by 3 bases, leaving 14 bases between them. This chain's CDR3 is CASSLQFRGSYNSPLHF. The DNA of the CDR3 is TGTGCCAGCAGTTTACAATTCCGGGGGAGCTATAATTCACCCCTCCACTTT.

The chain has TRBV6-4 and TRBJ2-3; D may be TRBD2 (7 bases). The CDR3 is 14 residues long. CDR1 and CDR2 (germline): MRHNA, SNTAGT. Trimming removed 3 bases at V and 6 bases at J, with 13 bases between. The CDR3, as DNA: TGTGCCAGCAGTGATGGGGGGGGCGCGGATACGCAGTATTTT. Translation gives CASSDGGGADTQYF.

The chain recombines TRBV12-3 or TRBV12-4 with TRBJ2-2; 7 nucleotides agree with TRBD1. The CDR3 contains 13 residues. The trim removed 6 bases at V and 6 bases at J, leaving 4 bases unmatched. The CDR3 DNA reads TGTGCCAGCAGACGGCAGGGGGCCGGGGAGCTGTTTTTT. Protein: CASRRQGAGELFF.

This CDR3 reads CASSWGGEDTQYF. In nucleotides, the CDR3 is TGTGCCAGCAGTTGGGGGGGGGAAGATACGCAGTATTTT. This rearrangement joins TRBV12-3 or TRBV12-4 to TRBJ2-3, with 7 bases fitting TRBD2. There are 13 residues in the CDR3. Trimming removed 4 bases from V and 5 bases from J; junction bases left unmatched: 3.

Only a few counts were recorded for this clone. The V gene is TRBV11-3, the J gene TRBJ1-5; TRBD1 agrees at 8 bases. This CDR3 is 16 amino acids long. Germline V gives CDR1 SGHNT, CDR2 YENEEA. V lost 5 bases to trimming and J lost 5 bases; unmatched junction nucleotides: 11. CDR3 nucleotides: TGTGCCAGCAGCGCAAACCAGGGGGCTTGGGATCAGCCCCAGCATTTT. As protein: CASSANQGAWDQPQHF.

The V call is TRBV5-1, the J call TRBJ1-6; 11 positions match TRBD1. The CDR3 runs to 17 residues. Germline V lookup: CDR1 SGHRS, CDR2 YFSETQ. The junction had 9 bases not matched to a gene; V was cut back by 8 bases and J by 2 bases. CDR3 bases: TGCGCCAGTACCCCAGGACAGGGGGCTGCCTATAATTCACCCCTCCACTTT. It codes for CASTPGQGAAYNSPLHF.

The chain couples TRBV9 to TRBJ2-6; D is uncertain. Germline lookup yields CDR1 SGDLS and CDR2 YYNGEE. The CDR3 loop spans 15 amino acids. Trimming removed 2 bases at V and 0 bases at J, with 6 bases between. The CDR3 sequence: CASSVEVSGANVLTF. The CDR3 coding sequence is TGTGCCAGCAGCGTTGAGGTCTCTGGGGCCAACGTCCTGACTTTC.

This chain joins TRBV7-2 and TRBJ2-3, with D possibly TRBD1 on 5 matching bases. This CDR3 spans 15 amino acids. Looked up from germline, CDR1 is SGHTA and CDR2 is FQGNSA. The V end was cut by 4 bases, the J end by 0 bases, with 11 bases between. The CDR3 DNA is TGTGCCAGCAGCTCACAGGCCAGAAGCACAGATACGCAGTATTTT. It specifies CASSSQARSTDTQYF.

The chain joins TRBV11-2 to TRBJ2-5; 14 bases match TRBD2. The V gene's germline CDR1 is SGHAT and CDR2 FQNNGV. The CDR3 has 17 residues. V dropped 4 bases and J dropped 1; count of bases not matched to a gene: 5. CDR3 in amino acids: CASSSGGLAGVQETQYF. The CDR3 nucleotides read TGTGCCAGCAGCTCGGGGGGACTAGCGGGGGTCCAAGAGACCCAGTACTTC.

The rearrangement joins TRBV7-2 to TRBJ2-2; TRBD2 is a possible D gene (6 bases). V gave up 4 bases and J gave up 5 bases, with 17 bases separating them. The CDR3 totals 16 residues. Germline-derived CDR1 and CDR2 are SGHTA and FQGNSA. Written as DNA, the CDR3 is TGTGCCAGCAGCTCCCGGGGGATCCTTGGAACCGGGGAGCTGTTTTTT. As protein: CASSSRGILGTGELFF.

The rearrangement joins TRBV7-9 to TRBJ1-5; D is unclear. V was cut by 4 bases and J by 3 bases, with 10 bases left in between. The CDR3 consists of 14 residues. Looked up from germline, CDR1 is SEHNR and CDR2 is FQNEAQ (reference sequence). CDR3 DNA: TGTGCCAGCAGCTCAACAGAACCCAATCAGCCCCAGCATTTT. It specifies CASSSTEPNQPQHF.

J is TRBJ2-1 and V is TRBV11-2, with 9 nucleotides matching TRBD2. The germline CDR1 and CDR2 sequences are SGHAT and FQNNGV. V dropped 0 bases and J dropped 10; count of bases not matched to a gene: 4. The CDR3 extends over 14 amino acids. CDR3: CASSLEAGGGEQFF. As DNA, the CDR3 is TGTGCCAGCAGCTTAGAAGCGGGGGGCGGAGAGCAGTTCTTC.